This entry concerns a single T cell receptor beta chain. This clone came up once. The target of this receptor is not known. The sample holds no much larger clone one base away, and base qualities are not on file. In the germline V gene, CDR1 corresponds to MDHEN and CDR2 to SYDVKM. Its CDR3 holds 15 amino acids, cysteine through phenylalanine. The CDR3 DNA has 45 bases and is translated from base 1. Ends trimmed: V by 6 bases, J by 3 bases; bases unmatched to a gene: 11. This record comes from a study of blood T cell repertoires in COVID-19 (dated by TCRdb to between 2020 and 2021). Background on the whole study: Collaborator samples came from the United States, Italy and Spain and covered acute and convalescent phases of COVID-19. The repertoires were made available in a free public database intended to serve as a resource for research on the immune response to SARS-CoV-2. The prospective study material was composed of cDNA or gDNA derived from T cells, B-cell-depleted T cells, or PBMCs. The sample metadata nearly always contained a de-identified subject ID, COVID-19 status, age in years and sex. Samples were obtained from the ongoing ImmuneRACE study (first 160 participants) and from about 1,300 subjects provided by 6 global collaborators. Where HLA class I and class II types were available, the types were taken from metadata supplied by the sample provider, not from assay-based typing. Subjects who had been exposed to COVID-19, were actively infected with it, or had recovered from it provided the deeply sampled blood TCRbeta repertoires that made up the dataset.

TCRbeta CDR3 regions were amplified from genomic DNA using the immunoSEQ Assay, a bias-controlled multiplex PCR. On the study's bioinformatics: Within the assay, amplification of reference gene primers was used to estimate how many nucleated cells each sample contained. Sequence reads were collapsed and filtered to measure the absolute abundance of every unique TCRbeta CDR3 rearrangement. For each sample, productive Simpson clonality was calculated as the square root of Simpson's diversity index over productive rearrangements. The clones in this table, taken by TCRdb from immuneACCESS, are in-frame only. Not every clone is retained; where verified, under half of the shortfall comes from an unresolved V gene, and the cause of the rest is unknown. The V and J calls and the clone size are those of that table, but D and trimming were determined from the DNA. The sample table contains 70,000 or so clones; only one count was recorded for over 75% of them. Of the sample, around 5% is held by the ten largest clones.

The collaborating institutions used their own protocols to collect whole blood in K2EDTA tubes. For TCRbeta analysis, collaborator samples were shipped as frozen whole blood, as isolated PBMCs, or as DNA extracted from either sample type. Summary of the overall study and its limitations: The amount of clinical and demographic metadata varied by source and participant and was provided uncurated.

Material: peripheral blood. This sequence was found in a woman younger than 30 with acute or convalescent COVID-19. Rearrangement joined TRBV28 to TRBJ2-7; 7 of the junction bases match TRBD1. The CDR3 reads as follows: CASSKQGPKDYEQYF. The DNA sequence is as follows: TGTGCCAGCAGCAAACAGGGGCCGAAGGACTACGAGCAGTACTTC.